These T cell receptor beta chains were read from a single sample in a study of blood T cells in healthy people across ages. TCRdb re-analysed the 5' RACE reads in MiXCR, keeping a single row per CDR3 protein. The data show roughly 570,000 distinct CDR3 sequences, 25% to 30% seen once. The sample consisted of blood. All receptors come from a woman in her seventies in good health. The CDR3 runs from the conserved cysteine through the conserved F or W. The D gene is left open where the match is weak. The listing skips clone size in some rows; elsewhere it reads once, few, many or a size class.

cdr3_length: 15; clone_size: -; d_call: TRBD1; v_call: TRBV2; j_call: TRBJ2-4; cdr3_nt: TGTGCCAGCAGTGAAGGGAACAGGGGAGAAAACATTCAGTACTTC; cdr3_aa: CASSEGNRGENIQYF
cdr3_length: 14; clone_size: -; d_call: -; v_call: TRBV7-3; j_call: TRBJ1-1; cdr3_nt: TGTGCCAGCAGCTTAGTGGGGCGCGACACTGAAGCTTTCTTT; cdr3_aa: CASSLVGRDTEAFF
cdr3_length: 13; clone_size: -; d_call: -; v_call: TRBV7-6; j_call: TRBJ2-1; cdr3_nt: TGTGCCAGCAGCCGCGGGGTGTACAATGAGCAGTTCTTC; cdr3_aa: CASSRGVYNEQFF
cdr3_length: 16; clone_size: few; d_call: -; v_call: TRBV5-1; j_call: TRBJ1-1; cdr3_nt: TGCGCCAGCAACCCTGAACAAGGGCAGGGGAACACTGAAGCTTTCTTT; cdr3_aa: CASNPEQGQGNTEAFF
cdr3_length: 15; clone_size: -; d_call: -; v_call: TRBV6-6; j_call: TRBJ1-2; cdr3_nt: TGTGCCAGCAGCCTTGACGGACAGTCGTGGTATGGCTACACCTTC; cdr3_aa: CASSLDGQSWYGYTF
cdr3_length: 13; clone_size: -; d_call: -; v_call: TRBV6-2/TRBV6-3; j_call: TRBJ2-3; cdr3_nt: TGTGCCAGCAGTTACGCTCCAAGAGATACGCAGTATTTT; cdr3_aa: CASSYAPRDTQYF
cdr3_length: 12; clone_size: few; d_call: -; v_call: TRBV2; j_call: TRBJ2-2; cdr3_nt: TGTGCCAGCACGCTTAGTACCGGGGAGCTGTTTTTT; cdr3_aa: CASTLSTGELFF
cdr3_length: 13; clone_size: -; d_call: -; v_call: TRBV5-5; j_call: TRBJ1-4; cdr3_nt: TGTGCCAGCAGCTTGGCTCTGCGGGAAAAACTGTTTTTT; cdr3_aa: CASSLALREKLFF
cdr3_length: 12; clone_size: -; d_call: -; v_call: TRBV20-1; j_call: TRBJ1-2; cdr3_nt: TGCAGTGCTAGAGCTGGGTTATCTGGCTACACCTTC; cdr3_aa: CSARAGLSGYTF
cdr3_length: 14; clone_size: -; d_call: -; v_call: TRBV6-5; j_call: TRBJ1-3; cdr3_nt: TGTGCCAGCAGTTACGTGAGGTTCGGAAACACCATATATTTT; cdr3_aa: CASSYVRFGNTIYF
cdr3_length: 14; clone_size: -; d_call: -; v_call: TRBV12-3/TRBV12-4; j_call: TRBJ1-1; cdr3_nt: TGTGCCAGCACCTACGACACCCTAAACACTGAAGCTTTCTTT; cdr3_aa: CASTYDTLNTEAFF
cdr3_length: 15; clone_size: -; d_call: TRBD1; v_call: TRBV11-1; j_call: TRBJ1-1; cdr3_nt: TGTGCCAGCAACAAGGTGGGGACAGCGAACACTGAAGCTTTCTTT; cdr3_aa: CASNKVGTANTEAFF
cdr3_length: 17; clone_size: few; d_call: TRBD1; v_call: TRBV4-1; j_call: TRBJ1-2; cdr3_nt: TGCGCCAGCAGCCAAGCCGGGACAGGGGCATACGCGAAGGGCTACACCTTC; cdr3_aa: CASSQAGTGAYAKGYTF
cdr3_length: 13; clone_size: -; d_call: -; v_call: TRBV12-3/TRBV12-4; j_call: TRBJ1-5; cdr3_nt: TGTGCCAGCAGTCTGGGGGAGAATCAGCCCCAGCATTTT; cdr3_aa: CASSLGENQPQHF
cdr3_length: 13; clone_size: few; d_call: -; v_call: TRBV7-3; j_call: TRBJ2-7; cdr3_nt: TGTGCCAGCAGCGCCGCGCCTCGTGGCGAGCAGTACTTC; cdr3_aa: CASSAAPRGEQYF
cdr3_length: 14; clone_size: -; d_call: -; v_call: TRBV6-2/TRBV6-3; j_call: TRBJ2-7; cdr3_nt: TGTGCCAGCAGCACGATCAGGGTTCCTGGCGAGCAGTACTTC; cdr3_aa: CASSTIRVPGEQYF
cdr3_length: 15; clone_size: -; d_call: TRBD2; v_call: TRBV4-3; j_call: TRBJ2-7; cdr3_nt: TGCGCCAGCAGCCAAGACCCAGCGGGAGCCTACGAGCAGTACTTC; cdr3_aa: CASSQDPAGAYEQYF
cdr3_length: 18; clone_size: -; d_call: -; v_call: TRBV3-1; j_call: TRBJ2-2; cdr3_nt: TGTGCCAGCAGCCAAACCCAAATGGGACCCGCGAACACCGGGGAGCTGTTTTTT; cdr3_aa: CASSQTQMGPANTGELFF
cdr3_length: 16; clone_size: -; d_call: TRBD2; v_call: TRBV5-6; j_call: TRBJ2-1; cdr3_nt: TGTGCCAGCAGCGAGCTTGGTCTAGCGGGGAACAATGAGCAGTTCTTC; cdr3_aa: CASSELGLAGNNEQFF
cdr3_length: 18; clone_size: few; d_call: -; v_call: TRBV7-2; j_call: TRBJ2-4; cdr3_nt: TGTGCCAGCAGCTTAACGTGGCGGCCAGGAAGAGCCAAAAACATTCAGTACTTC; cdr3_aa: CASSLTWRPGRAKNIQYF
cdr3_length: 14; clone_size: -; d_call: -; v_call: TRBV4-3; j_call: TRBJ2-1; cdr3_nt: TGCGCCAGCAGCCAAGATTCCGGCGCCAATGAGCAGTTCTTC; cdr3_aa: CASSQDSGANEQFF
cdr3_length: 15; clone_size: few; d_call: -; v_call: TRBV25-1; j_call: TRBJ1-1; cdr3_nt: TGTGCCAGCAGTGAAAACAGTTACATGAGCACTGAAGCTTTCTTT; cdr3_aa: CASSENSYMSTEAFF
cdr3_length: 19; clone_size: -; d_call: -; v_call: TRBV27; j_call: TRBJ2-4; cdr3_nt: TGTGCCAGCAGCCCTGTTTGGGCGGAGGCTAGCCTAGCCAAAAACATTCAGTACTTC; cdr3_aa: CASSPVWAEASLAKNIQYF
cdr3_length: 12; clone_size: -; d_call: -; v_call: TRBV6-5; j_call: TRBJ1-1; cdr3_nt: TGTGCCAGCCGGAGGGTGGGAGCGGAAGCTTTCTTT; cdr3_aa: CASRRVGAEAFF
cdr3_length: 16; clone_size: -; d_call: -; v_call: TRBV5-1; j_call: TRBJ2-3; cdr3_nt: TGCGCCAGCACGCTGGCACAACCCGGGTCCACAGATACGCAGTATTTT; cdr3_aa: CASTLAQPGSTDTQYF
cdr3_length: 17; clone_size: few; d_call: -; v_call: TRBV5-1; j_call: TRBJ2-2; cdr3_nt: TGCGCCAGCAGCCTTCACCGGACTCTCCTGAGCACCGGGGAGCTGTTTTTT; cdr3_aa: CASSLHRTLLSTGELFF
cdr3_length: 14; clone_size: -; d_call: TRBD1; v_call: TRBV6-6; j_call: TRBJ2-5; cdr3_nt: TGTGCCAGCAGTTACTGGGGACAGGGGGAGACCCAGTACTTC; cdr3_aa: CASSYWGQGETQYF
cdr3_length: 15; clone_size: -; d_call: TRBD1; v_call: TRBV7-9; j_call: TRBJ1-1; cdr3_nt: TGTGCCAGCAGCACGGGGGGACAGGGAAACACTGAAGCTTTCTTT; cdr3_aa: CASSTGGQGNTEAFF
cdr3_length: 16; clone_size: -; d_call: TRBD1; v_call: TRBV29-1; j_call: TRBJ1-3; cdr3_nt: TGCAGCGTAGCAGTGACGGGGACAGGACCTGGAAACACCATATATTTT; cdr3_aa: CSVAVTGTGPGNTIYF
cdr3_length: 17; clone_size: -; d_call: TRBD2; v_call: TRBV4-3; j_call: TRBJ2-3; cdr3_nt: TGCGCCAGCAGCCACACGTTTAGCGGGGGGAAAATAGATACGCAGTATTTT; cdr3_aa: CASSHTFSGGKIDTQYF
cdr3_length: 12; clone_size: -; d_call: -; v_call: TRBV29-1; j_call: TRBJ1-1; cdr3_nt: TGCAGCGTGTTTCAGGTGAACACTGAAGCTTTCTTT; cdr3_aa: CSVFQVNTEAFF
cdr3_length: 13; clone_size: -; d_call: -; v_call: TRBV7-9; j_call: TRBJ1-2; cdr3_nt: TGTGCCAGCAGCCCCCGACGGAGTAATGGCTACACCTTC; cdr3_aa: CASSPRRSNGYTF
cdr3_length: 16; clone_size: few; d_call: TRBD1; v_call: TRBV11-3; j_call: TRBJ2-5; cdr3_nt: TGTGCCAGCAGCACCCCCCGGACAGGGAATAGAGAGACCCAGTACTTC; cdr3_aa: CASSTPRTGNRETQYF
cdr3_length: 16; clone_size: once; d_call: TRBD1; v_call: TRBV5-1; j_call: TRBJ2-6; cdr3_nt: TGCGCCAGCAGCTTTCGACAGGGGGCTGGGGCCAACGTCCTGACTTTC; cdr3_aa: CASSFRQGAGANVLTF
cdr3_length: 13; clone_size: -; d_call: -; v_call: TRBV7-2; j_call: TRBJ2-4; cdr3_nt: TGTGCCAGCAGCCAGGGACGTAAAAACATTCAGTACTTC; cdr3_aa: CASSQGRKNIQYF
cdr3_length: 16; clone_size: few; d_call: TRBD2; v_call: TRBV20-1; j_call: TRBJ2-7; cdr3_nt: TGCAGTGCATCGCGGCAGACTAGCGGGGCGAGCTGCGAGCAGTACTTC; cdr3_aa: CSASRQTSGASCEQYF
cdr3_length: 13; clone_size: -; d_call: -; v_call: TRBV7-9; j_call: TRBJ2-5; cdr3_nt: TGTGCCAGCAGCCAAAACCGTCAAGGGACCCAGTACTTC; cdr3_aa: CASSQNRQGTQYF
cdr3_length: 14; clone_size: few; d_call: TRBD2; v_call: TRBV3-1; j_call: TRBJ2-7; cdr3_nt: TGTGCCAGCAGCCTCACACGGGGGGTTTACGAGCAGTACTTC; cdr3_aa: CASSLTRGVYEQYF
cdr3_length: 15; clone_size: -; d_call: TRBD2; v_call: TRBV7-2; j_call: TRBJ2-7; cdr3_nt: TGTGCCAGCAGCTTCGGGAATAGCGGGGTCGGCGAGCAGTACTTC; cdr3_aa: CASSFGNSGVGEQYF
cdr3_length: 14; clone_size: -; d_call: -; v_call: TRBV27; j_call: TRBJ2-7; cdr3_nt: TGTGCCAGCAGTTGGACACCGGCGACCTACGAGCAGTACTTC; cdr3_aa: CASSWTPATYEQYF
cdr3_length: 15; clone_size: -; d_call: TRBD2; v_call: TRBV20-1; j_call: TRBJ2-3; cdr3_nt: TGCAGTGCTAGAGCCGCGGGGGGCCGCACAGATACGCAGTATTTT; cdr3_aa: CSARAAGGRTDTQYF
cdr3_length: 15; clone_size: -; d_call: -; v_call: TRBV6-2/TRBV6-3; j_call: TRBJ2-3; cdr3_nt: TGTGCCAGCACATACTCCCCGGGGAGCGGAGTTACGCAGTATTTT; cdr3_aa: CASTYSPGSGVTQYF
cdr3_length: 15; clone_size: many; d_call: TRBD1; v_call: TRBV18; j_call: TRBJ1-2; cdr3_nt: TGTGCCAGCTCACCAGGACAGGGACTAAACTATGGCTACACCTTC; cdr3_aa: CASSPGQGLNYGYTF
cdr3_length: 16; clone_size: -; d_call: TRBD2; v_call: TRBV4-3; j_call: TRBJ2-2; cdr3_nt: TGCGCCAGCAGCCAAGCGCAGGGAGGGTACACCGGGGAGCTGTTTTTT; cdr3_aa: CASSQAQGGYTGELFF
cdr3_length: 13; clone_size: -; d_call: TRBD2; v_call: TRBV20-1; j_call: TRBJ2-1; cdr3_nt: TGCAGTGCCATCAGGACTAGCGGCAATGAGCAGTTCTTC; cdr3_aa: CSAIRTSGNEQFF
cdr3_length: 14; clone_size: -; d_call: TRBD2; v_call: TRBV5-1; j_call: TRBJ2-3; cdr3_nt: TGCGCCAGCAGACCGCCAGGCGGGGGAGATACGCAGTATTTT; cdr3_aa: CASRPPGGGDTQYF
cdr3_length: 13; clone_size: -; d_call: -; v_call: TRBV9; j_call: TRBJ2-1; cdr3_nt: TGTGCCAGCAGCGTAGTGGCATCGGGGGAGCAGTTCTTC; cdr3_aa: CASSVVASGEQFF
cdr3_length: 14; clone_size: -; d_call: -; v_call: TRBV7-9; j_call: TRBJ2-5; cdr3_nt: TGTGCCAGCAGCGGGGACTCCTCCTCGGAGACCCAGTACTTC; cdr3_aa: CASSGDSSSETQYF
cdr3_length: 20; clone_size: -; d_call: TRBD2; v_call: TRBV7-3; j_call: TRBJ2-3; cdr3_nt: TGTGCCAACAGCTTCCACTGGGCGGGTAGCGGGGGGTCTAGCACAGATACGCAGTATTTT; cdr3_aa: CANSFHWAGSGGSSTDTQYF
cdr3_length: 17; clone_size: -; d_call: -; v_call: TRBV4-3; j_call: TRBJ2-6; cdr3_nt: TGCGCCAGCAGCCCGGGGACATCTGACTCTGGGGCCAACGTCCTGACTTTC; cdr3_aa: CASSPGTSDSGANVLTF
cdr3_length: 14; clone_size: -; d_call: -; v_call: TRBV10-3; j_call: TRBJ1-2; cdr3_nt: TGTGCCATCAGAGCGGGCTCCGACCTTCATGGCTACGCCTTC; cdr3_aa: CAIRAGSDLHGYAF